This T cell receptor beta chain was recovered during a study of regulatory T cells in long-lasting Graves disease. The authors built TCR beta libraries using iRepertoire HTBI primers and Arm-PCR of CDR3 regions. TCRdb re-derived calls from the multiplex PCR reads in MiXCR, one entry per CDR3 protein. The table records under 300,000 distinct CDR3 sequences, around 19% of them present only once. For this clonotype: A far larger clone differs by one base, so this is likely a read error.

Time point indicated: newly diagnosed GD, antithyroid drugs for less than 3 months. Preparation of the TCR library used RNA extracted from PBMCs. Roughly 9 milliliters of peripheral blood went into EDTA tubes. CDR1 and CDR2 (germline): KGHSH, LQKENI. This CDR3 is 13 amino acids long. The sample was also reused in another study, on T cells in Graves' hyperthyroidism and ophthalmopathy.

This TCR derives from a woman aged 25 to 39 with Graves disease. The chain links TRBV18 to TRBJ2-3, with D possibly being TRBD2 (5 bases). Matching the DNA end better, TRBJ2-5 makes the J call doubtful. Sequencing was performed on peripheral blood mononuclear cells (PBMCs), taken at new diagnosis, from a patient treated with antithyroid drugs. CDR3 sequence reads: CARSPTKDVTQYF. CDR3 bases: TGTGCCAGGTCACCGACTAAGGACGTGACCCAGTACTTC.